This TCR beta chain was observed in a study of shared clonotypes between healthy human individuals (dated by TCRdb to 2020 to 2022). Some background on the complete study: A couple of women and a few men aged 18 to 49 years were included in the cohort. For each donor, CD4 naive and CD4 memory were each run on three plates, CD8 naive on two plates, and CD8 memory on one plate. Libraries were prepared and TCR repertoires were sequenced by different laboratories using diverse techniques, in order to increase sequencing depth and limit assay-specific biases. Between about 0.8 and 9 billion PBMCs per donor were obtained by leukapheresis. To estimate repertoire size and how much clonotypes are shared between individuals, the study performed deep sequencing of blood TCR repertoires from roughly five healthy adults.

Notes on this clone: Its antigen is not yet known. No base qualities exist here, and no much larger clone lies one base off it.

Overall study outcomes, separate from this receptor: Sharing across four donors was observed for approximately 5% of naive CD4, under 4% of naive CD8, 2.3% of memory CD4, and about 0.39% of memory CD8 clonotypes. Compared with non-shared clonotypes, clonotypes shared by all four sorted-subset donors had higher generation probabilities. Sampling was limited to blood, and TCR repertoires in tissue likely differ from TCR repertoires in blood. Pairwise subsampling led to the expectation that sequencing depth would affect the degree of clonotype sharing among donors. Even with the large sequencing depth, rarefaction of the sorted-subset datasets indicated that sequencing was incomplete. Estimated clonotype richness was generally larger for naive than for memory subsets. Because the study included only a small number of donors, the genetic and exposure-history diversity represented was limited.

The cysteine opens and the phenylalanine closes a CDR3 of 12 amino acids. The retained sequence is limited to the CDR3, 36 bases, with the frame set at the first base. Using the deep immunoSEQ assay, TCR CDR3 regions were amplified from genomic DNA by multiplex PCR. Extracted genomic DNA from each cell subset was spread evenly across all wells of several immunoSEQ 96-well plates, with each plate serving as a replicate. Each replicate PCR for sorted subsets received about 210 ng genomic DNA, equal to about 30,000 T cell genomes. Purified libraries were quantified with a Qubit 3.0 fluorometer, sized on a Bioanalyzer 2100, and re-quantified with the KAPA Library Quantification kit. Each immunoSEQ 96-well plate was sequenced on its own single-read 150-cycle Illumina NextSeq 550 flow cell. The source study handled its data this way. Because the immunoSEQ output held only junctional sequences and lacked quality scores, the filtering could not match the filtering applied to full-length reads. To assign V/J genes and CDR3, sequences were annotated against IMGT germline references using PyIR, a Python wrapper for IgBLAST v1.9. Reads were filtered out if the reads had weak V/J assignments (E-value above 1e-6), no CDR3, stop codons, out-of-frame junctions, or ambiguous translated residues. V3J clonotypes were defined by identical inferred V gene, J gene, and CDR3 amino acid sequence. Percentage overlap between repertoires was computed as shared unique clonotypes divided by the size of the smaller repertoire. Richness of each repertoire was evaluated using RTK rarefaction, the Chao1 estimator, and Recon v2.1 estimates of unobserved clonotypes. Generation probabilities were computed with OLGA for all TCRbeta clonotypes obtained by the gDNA method from a few donors. The clones in this table, taken by TCRdb from immuneACCESS, are in-frame only. Not every clone is retained; where verified, under half of the shortfall comes from an unresolved V gene, and the cause of the rest is unknown. V and J calls plus clone size are reproduced from that table; the DNA served to infer D and trimming. The sample table records about 1 million clones; around 78% of these occur just once. Together, the top ten hold around 0.47% of the sample.

Donors were healthy HIV-negative adults with no recently reported acute infections or vaccinations. Only Caucasian adults living in Nashville, Tennessee, USA were represented among the donors. CD4+ T cells were enriched through magnetic negative selection, after which naive cells were positively selected on CD45RA and the remaining negative fraction served as the memory subset. Blood was obtained by leukapheresis, after which PBMCs were separated by Ficoll-Histopaque density gradient centrifugation and cryopreserved in liquid nitrogen vapor phase. Analytical flow cytometry was used to check the purity and quantity of every magnetically sorted T cell population. From each sorted fraction, genomic DNA was isolated and quantified by UV absorbance on a Nanodrop 2000c.

The sequence came from a man younger than 35 in good health. Some clones in this sample may be carry-over from other donors' samples. Material: memory CD4+ T cells from PBMCs. This specimen's cell subset or site label, per the study, means: CD45RA-negative fraction. Recombination connected TRBV21-1 to TRBJ1-2. TRBV21-1 has pseudogene status. The nucleotide sequence reads as follows: TGTGCCAGCAGCGAGGACGTAGATGGCTACACCTTC. This codes for CASSEDVDGYTF.